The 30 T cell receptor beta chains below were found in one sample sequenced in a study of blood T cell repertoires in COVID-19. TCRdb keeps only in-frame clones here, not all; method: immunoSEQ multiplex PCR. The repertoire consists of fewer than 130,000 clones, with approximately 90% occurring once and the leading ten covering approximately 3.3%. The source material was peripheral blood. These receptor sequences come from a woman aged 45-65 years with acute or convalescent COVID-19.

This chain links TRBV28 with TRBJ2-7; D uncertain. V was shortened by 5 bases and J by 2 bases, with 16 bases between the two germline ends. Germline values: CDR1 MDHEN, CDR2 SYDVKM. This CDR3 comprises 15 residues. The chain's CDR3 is CASSPTEAVTYEQYF. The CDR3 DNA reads TGTGCCAGCAGTCCAACTGAGGCGGTTACCTACGAGCAGTACTTC.

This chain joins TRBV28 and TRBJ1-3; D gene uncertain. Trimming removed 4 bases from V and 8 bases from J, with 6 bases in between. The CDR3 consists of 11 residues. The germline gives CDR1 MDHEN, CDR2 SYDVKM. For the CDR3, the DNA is TGTGCCAGCAGTTCCCGTTACACCATATATTTT. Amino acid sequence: CASSSRYTIYF.

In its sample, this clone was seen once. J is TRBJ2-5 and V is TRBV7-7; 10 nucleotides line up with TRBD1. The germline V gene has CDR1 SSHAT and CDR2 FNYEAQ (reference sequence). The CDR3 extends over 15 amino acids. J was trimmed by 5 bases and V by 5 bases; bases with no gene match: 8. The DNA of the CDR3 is TGTGCCAGCAGCAAGACAGGGGGCTCAGGGGAGACCCAGTACTTC. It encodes CASSKTGGSGETQYF.

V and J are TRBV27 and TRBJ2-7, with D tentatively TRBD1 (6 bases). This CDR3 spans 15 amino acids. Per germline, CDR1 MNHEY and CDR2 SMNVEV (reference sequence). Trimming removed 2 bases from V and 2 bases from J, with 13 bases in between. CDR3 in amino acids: CASSLGQGKAYEQYF. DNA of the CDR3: TGTGCCAGCAGTTTAGGGCAGGGGAAGGCCTACGAGCAGTACTTC.

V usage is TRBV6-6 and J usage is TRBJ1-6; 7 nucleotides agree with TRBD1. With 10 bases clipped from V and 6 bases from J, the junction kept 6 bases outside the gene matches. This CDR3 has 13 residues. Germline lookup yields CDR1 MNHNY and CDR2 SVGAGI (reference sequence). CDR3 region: CATKGDSNSPLHF. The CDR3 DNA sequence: TGTGCCACCAAGGGGGACAGTAATTCACCCCTCCACTTT.

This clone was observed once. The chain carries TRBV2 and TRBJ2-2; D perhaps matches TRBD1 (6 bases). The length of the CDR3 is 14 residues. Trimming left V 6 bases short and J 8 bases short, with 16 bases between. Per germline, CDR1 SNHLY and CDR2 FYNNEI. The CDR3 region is CASRAGTTGGELFF. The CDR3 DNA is TGTGCCAGCAGGGCCGGGACAACGGGAGGGGAGCTGTTTTTT.

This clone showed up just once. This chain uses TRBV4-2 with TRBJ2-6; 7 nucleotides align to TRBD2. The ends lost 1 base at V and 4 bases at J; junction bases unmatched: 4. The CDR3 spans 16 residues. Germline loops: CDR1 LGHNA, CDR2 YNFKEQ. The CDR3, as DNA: TGTGCCAGCAGCCAAGGACTAGCTCCCGGGGCCAACGTCCTGACTTTC. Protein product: CASSQGLAPGANVLTF.

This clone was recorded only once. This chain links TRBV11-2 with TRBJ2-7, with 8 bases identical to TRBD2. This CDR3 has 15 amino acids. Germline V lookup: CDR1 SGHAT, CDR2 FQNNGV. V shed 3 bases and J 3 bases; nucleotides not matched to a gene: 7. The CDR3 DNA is TGTGCCAGCAGCTTCCTCCAAGCGGGGGTCTACGAGCAGTACTTC. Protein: CASSFLQAGVYEQYF.

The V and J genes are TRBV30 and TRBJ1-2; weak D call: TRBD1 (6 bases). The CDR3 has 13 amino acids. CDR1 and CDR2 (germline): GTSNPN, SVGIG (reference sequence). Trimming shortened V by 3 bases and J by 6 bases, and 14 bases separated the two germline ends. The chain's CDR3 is CAWSQTWTDGYTF. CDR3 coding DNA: TGTGCCTGGAGCCAGACGTGGACAGATGGCTACACCTTC.

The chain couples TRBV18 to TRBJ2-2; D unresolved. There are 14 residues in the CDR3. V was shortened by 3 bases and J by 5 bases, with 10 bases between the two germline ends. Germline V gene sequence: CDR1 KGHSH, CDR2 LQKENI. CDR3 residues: CASSPGVATGELFF. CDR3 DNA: TGTGCCAGCTCACCCGGAGTGGCGACCGGGGAGCTGTTTTTT.

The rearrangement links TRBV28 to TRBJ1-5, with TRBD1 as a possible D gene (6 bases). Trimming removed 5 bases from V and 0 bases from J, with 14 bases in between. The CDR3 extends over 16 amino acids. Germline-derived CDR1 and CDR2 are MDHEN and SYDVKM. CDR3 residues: CASSSHRAYSNQPQHF. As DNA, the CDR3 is TGTGCCAGCAGTAGTCACAGGGCTTATAGCAATCAGCCCCAGCATTTT.

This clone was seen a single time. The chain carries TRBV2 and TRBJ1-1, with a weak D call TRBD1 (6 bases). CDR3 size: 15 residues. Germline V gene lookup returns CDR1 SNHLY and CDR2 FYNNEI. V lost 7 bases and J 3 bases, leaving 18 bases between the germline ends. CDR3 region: CASTARMGADTEAFF. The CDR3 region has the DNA TGTGCCAGCACGGCTAGGATGGGGGCTGACACTGAAGCTTTCTTT.

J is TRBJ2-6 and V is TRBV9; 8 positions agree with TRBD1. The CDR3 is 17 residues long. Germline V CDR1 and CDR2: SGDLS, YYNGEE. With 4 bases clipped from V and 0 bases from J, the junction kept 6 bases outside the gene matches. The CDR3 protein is CASSQGALPSGANVLTF. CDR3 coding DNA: TGTGCCAGCAGCCAGGGGGCGCTACCCTCTGGGGCCAACGTCCTGACTTTC. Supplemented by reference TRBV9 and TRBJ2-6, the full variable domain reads DSGVTQTPKHLITATGQRVTLRCSPRSGDLSVYWYQQSLDQGLQFLIQYYNGEERAKGNILERFSAQQFPDLHSELNLSSLELGDSALYFCASSQGALPSGANVLTFGAGSRLTVL.

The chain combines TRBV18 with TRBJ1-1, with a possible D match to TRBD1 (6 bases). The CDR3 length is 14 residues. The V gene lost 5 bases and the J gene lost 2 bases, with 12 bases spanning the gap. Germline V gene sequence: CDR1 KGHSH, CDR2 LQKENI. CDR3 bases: TGTGCCAGCTCAGATCGGACAGATAACACTGAAGCTTTCTTT. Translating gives CASSDRTDNTEAFF.

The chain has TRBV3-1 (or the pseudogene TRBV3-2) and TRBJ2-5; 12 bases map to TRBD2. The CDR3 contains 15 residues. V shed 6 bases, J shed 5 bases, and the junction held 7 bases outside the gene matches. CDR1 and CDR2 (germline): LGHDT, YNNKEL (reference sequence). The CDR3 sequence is CASREGLAGWETQYF. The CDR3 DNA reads TGTGCCAGCAGGGAGGGACTAGCGGGTTGGGAGACCCAGTACTTC.

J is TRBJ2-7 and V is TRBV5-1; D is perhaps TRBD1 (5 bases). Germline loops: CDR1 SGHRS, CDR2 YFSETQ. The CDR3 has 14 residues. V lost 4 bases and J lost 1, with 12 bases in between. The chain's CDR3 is CASSRETASYEQYF. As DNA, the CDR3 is TGCGCCAGCAGCCGAGAGACAGCTTCCTACGAGCAGTACTTC.

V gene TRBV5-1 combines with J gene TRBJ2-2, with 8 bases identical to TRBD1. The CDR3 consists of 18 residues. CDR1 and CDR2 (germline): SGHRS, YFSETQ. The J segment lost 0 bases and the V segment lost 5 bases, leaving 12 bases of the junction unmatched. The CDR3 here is CASSSHWTGTTNTGELFF. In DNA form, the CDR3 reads TGCGCCAGCAGTTCCCACTGGACAGGGACAACGAACACCGGGGAGCTGTTTTTT.

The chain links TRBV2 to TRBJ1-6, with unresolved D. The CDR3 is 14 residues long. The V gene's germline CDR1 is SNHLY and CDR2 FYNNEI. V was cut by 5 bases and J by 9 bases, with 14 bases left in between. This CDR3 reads CASSPGANGSPLHF. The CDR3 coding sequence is TGTGCCAGCAGTCCCGGAGCGAACGGTTCACCCCTCCACTTT.

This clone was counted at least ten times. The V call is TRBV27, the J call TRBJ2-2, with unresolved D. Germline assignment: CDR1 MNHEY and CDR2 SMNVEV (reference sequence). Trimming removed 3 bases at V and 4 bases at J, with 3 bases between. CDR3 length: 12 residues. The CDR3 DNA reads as TGTGCCAGCAGTTTCGTCACCGGGGAGCTGTTTTTT. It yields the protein CASSFVTGELFF.

Written as DNA, the CDR3 is TGTGCCACCAGTGATTCGCCGAATCAACCCGGGACAGGCTTTAAAGCTTTCTTT. This sequence encodes CATSDSPNQPGTGFKAFF. This sequence joins TRBV24-1 and TRBJ1-1; TRBD1 aligns across 8 bases. Germline V gene sequence: CDR1 KGHDR, CDR2 SFDVKD. Trimming at V came to 2 bases and at J to 9 bases, leaving 19 bases not matched to a gene. CDR3 length equals 18 residues.

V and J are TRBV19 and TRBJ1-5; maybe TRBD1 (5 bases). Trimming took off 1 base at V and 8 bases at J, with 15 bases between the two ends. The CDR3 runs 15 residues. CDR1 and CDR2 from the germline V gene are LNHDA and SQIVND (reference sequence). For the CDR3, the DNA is TGTGCCAGTAGTATAGCTACAGGCTGGAGGGAGCCCCAGCATTTT. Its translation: CASSIATGWREPQHF.

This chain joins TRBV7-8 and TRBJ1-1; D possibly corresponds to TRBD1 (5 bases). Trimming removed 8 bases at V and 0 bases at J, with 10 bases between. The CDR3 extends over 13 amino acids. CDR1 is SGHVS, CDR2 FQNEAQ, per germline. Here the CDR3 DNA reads TGTGCCAGCCAAGACAGCTTGAACACTGAAGCTTTCTTT. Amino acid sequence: CASQDSLNTEAFF.

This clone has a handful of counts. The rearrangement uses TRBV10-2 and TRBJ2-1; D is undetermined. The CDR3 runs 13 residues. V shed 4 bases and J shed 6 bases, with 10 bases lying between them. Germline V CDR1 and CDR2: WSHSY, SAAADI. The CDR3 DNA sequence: TGCGCCAGCAGTGGAAACAGCCGCAATGAGCAGTTCTTC. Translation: CASSGNSRNEQFF.

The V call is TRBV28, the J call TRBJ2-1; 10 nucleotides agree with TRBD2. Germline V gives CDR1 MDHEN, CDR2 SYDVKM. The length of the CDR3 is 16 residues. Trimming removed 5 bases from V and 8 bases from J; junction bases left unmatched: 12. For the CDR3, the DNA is TGTGCCAGCAGTGACAAAACGGGACTAGCGCGGGATGAGCAGTTCTTC. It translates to CASSDKTGLARDEQFF.

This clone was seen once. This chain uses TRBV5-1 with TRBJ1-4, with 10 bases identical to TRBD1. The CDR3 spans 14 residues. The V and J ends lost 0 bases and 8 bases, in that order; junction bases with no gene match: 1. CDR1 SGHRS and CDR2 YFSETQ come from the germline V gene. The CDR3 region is CASSLGTGGEKLFF. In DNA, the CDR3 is TGCGCCAGCAGCTTGGGGACAGGGGGAGAAAAACTGTTTTTT.

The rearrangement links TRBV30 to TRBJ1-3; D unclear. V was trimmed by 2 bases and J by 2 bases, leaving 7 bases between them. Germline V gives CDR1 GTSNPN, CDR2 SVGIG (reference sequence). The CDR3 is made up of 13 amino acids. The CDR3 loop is CAWSPGAGNTIYF. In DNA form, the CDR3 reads TGTGCCTGGAGTCCGGGTGCTGGAAACACCATATATTTT. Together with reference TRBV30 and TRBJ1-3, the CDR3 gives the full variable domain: SQTIHQWPATLVQPVGSPLSLECTVEGTSNPNLYWYRQAAGRGLQLLFYSVGIGQISSEVPQNLSASRPQDRQFILSSKKLLLSDSGFYLCAWSPGAGNTIYFGEGSWLTVV.

The CDR3 DNA reads TGCGCCAGCAGCAAACGGACAGGTGATGGCACTGAAGCTTTCTTT. Amino acid sequence: CASSKRTGDGTEAFF. The chain employs TRBV5-1 and TRBJ1-1; 7 nucleotides agree with TRBD1. CDR1 is SGHRS, CDR2 YFSETQ, per germline. CDR3 length: 15 amino acids. V lost 4 bases and J lost 4; bases outside the gene matches: 10.

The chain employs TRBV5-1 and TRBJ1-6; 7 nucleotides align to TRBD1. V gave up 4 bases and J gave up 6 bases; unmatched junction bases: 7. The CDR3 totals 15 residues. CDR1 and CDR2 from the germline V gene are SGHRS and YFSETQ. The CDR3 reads CASSVQGPRNSPLHF. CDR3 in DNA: TGCGCCAGCAGCGTACAGGGGCCGCGTAATTCACCCCTCCACTTT.

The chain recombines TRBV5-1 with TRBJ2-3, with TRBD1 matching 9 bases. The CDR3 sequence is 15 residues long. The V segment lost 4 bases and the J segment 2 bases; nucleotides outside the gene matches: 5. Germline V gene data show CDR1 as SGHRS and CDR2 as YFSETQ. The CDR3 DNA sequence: TGCGCCAGCAGCGAGGGACAGGGCGTCACAGATACGCAGTATTTT. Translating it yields CASSEGQGVTDTQYF.

The CDR3 region is CASSAQGASNTGELFF. As DNA, the CDR3 is TGTGCCAGCAGCGCACAGGGGGCTTCGAACACCGGGGAGCTGTTTTTT. This chain uses TRBV7-9 with TRBJ2-2; 9 bases are shared with TRBD1. After removal of 5 bases from V and 0 bases from J, the junction contained 4 bases not matched to a gene. Germline CDR1 and CDR2: SEHNR and FQNEAQ (reference sequence). This CDR3 comprises 16 residues.